This T cell receptor (beta chain) was recorded in a study of blood T cells in healthy people across ages. Study-wide points: Using unsorted PBMCs precluded a conclusive naive versus antigen-experienced comparison.

The second PCR ran about 6 to 11 cycles with a sample-barcoded 5' primer and J-beta primers. Through a template-switch adaptor with 12 random nucleotides, each cDNA molecule received a tag. From the 5' RACE reads, TCRdb called clonotypes with MiXCR, one entry per CDR3 protein. The table shows about 1 million distinct CDR3 sequences, with around 25% occurring only once. Isolation recovered at least 6.5 million PBMCs from every sample. The ends were cut back, 6 bases at V and 1 base at J, with 7 bases in the middle. The germline V gene has CDR1 ENHRY and CDR2 SYGVKD. The length of the CDR3 is 14 residues. Regarding this clonotype: What it recognizes is unknown.

These records were also assigned to another study, of T cells of mothers and their children.

This sequence joins TRBV10-3 and TRBJ1-6; D is unresolved. The sequenced sample consisted of blood. The TCR sequence derives from a girl aged 2 to 10 in good health. The CDR3 loop is CAISPTSYNSPLHF. The CDR3 coding sequence is TGTGCCATCAGCCCTACGTCCTATAATTCACCCCTCCACTTT.